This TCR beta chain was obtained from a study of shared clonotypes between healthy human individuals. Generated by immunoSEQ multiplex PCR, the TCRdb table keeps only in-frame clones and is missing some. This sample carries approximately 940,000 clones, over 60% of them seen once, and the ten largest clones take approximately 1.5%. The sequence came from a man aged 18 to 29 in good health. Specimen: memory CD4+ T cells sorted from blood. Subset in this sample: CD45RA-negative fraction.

The CDR3: CASKGTEPNYGYTF. The CDR3 nucleotides read TGTGCCAGCAAGGGGACAGAACCTAACTATGGCTACACCTTC. V usage is TRBV2 and J usage is TRBJ1-2; TRBD1 matches 7 bases. Trimming cost V 7 bases and J 0 bases; bases outside gene matches: 5. Germline V gene data show CDR1 as SNHLY and CDR2 as FYNNEI. This CDR3 has 14 residues.